This TCR beta chain was identified during a study of T cells after yellow fever vaccination (dated by TCRdb to the late 2010s). Background on the whole study: The SMART-Seq v4 Ultra Low Input RNA kit was used to prepare libraries from fractions with low cell numbers. Bulk TCR alpha and beta repertoires were sequenced longitudinally to track T-cell clones before and after primary and booster YFV17D yellow fever vaccination. Two healthy male donors, one aged 18 to 30 and one aged 30 to 40 years, made up the cohort. Blood was drawn at multiple timepoints before and after primary and secondary immunization, with bulk PBMC replicates and cell subsets isolated. Beyond this particular receptor, the publication reports: A small fraction of clonotypes appeared in both the CD4 and CD8 compartments, likely as a result of convergent recombination. The secondary T-cell response was found to be weaker but faster than the primary response, with a peak reached on day 5 rather than on day 15. Computational filtering was required because FACS-sorted repertoires could contain abundant contaminating clonotypes from the bulk population. After the booster, most of the clones that had expanded following primary vaccination were detected again (roughly 97% of CD4 and 80% to 90% of CD8), which suggests that memory was broadly maintained. Only two donors were included in the study, so the extent to which the findings can be generalized is limited.

TCRdb lists the instrument as Illumina NovaSeq 6000. TCR cDNA was made using 5'RACE template switching, a step that added a universal primer site and unique molecular identifiers. cDNA synthesis was primed from both the TCR alpha and TCR beta constant segments. Two PCR steps were used to amplify libraries, with sample barcodes and sequencing adapters being added in the second step. Libraries were sequenced on Illumina HiSeq 2500 (2x100 bp) or NovaSeq (2x150 bp). The original methods were these. Reads were demultiplexed and collapsed into UMI consensus sequences with MIGEC, and V(D)J alignment was performed with MiXCR. Vaccine-responding clonotypes were defined with edgeR using replicate PBMC samples, requiring FDR below 0.01 and a log2 fold change above 5 up to day 15. CD4 or CD8 identity was assigned to each bulk clonotype according to whether the clonotype was present at higher abundance in the sequenced CD4 repertoire or the sequenced CD8 repertoire. In-frame beta chains were kept once TCRdb had trimmed the public reads at Q25 with fastp and called clones with MiXCR. Every CDR3 protein is listed once, alongside the most common genes and DNA of its rows. The V and J calls shown here were made by TCRdb, not taken from the authors' results. This sample holds about 130,000 distinct CDR3 sequences; approximately 9% were observed only once. The top ten clonotypes cover almost 40% of the sample.

In this sample, this clonotype turned up a few times. The specificity of this receptor is unknown. No clone much larger than this one lies a single base away; base qualities are absent. Per the publication, the treatment or condition label means: live attenuated yellow fever vaccine strain. PBMCs were isolated from peripheral blood using a standard Ficoll-Paque protocol. CD4 and CD8 T-cell fractions were isolated with Dynabeads CD4 and CD8 positive selection kits. TriZol was used to extract RNA from bulk PBMCs, from CD4 and CD8 fractions, and from dextramer-positive and dextramer-negative fractions. The cysteine opens and the phenylalanine closes a CDR3 of 15 amino acids. Of all the DNA, just the CDR3 is kept, 45 bases in frame from base 1. The trim is 5 bases for V and 6 bases for J, with a gap of 17 bases between the germline ends. Looking up the germline V gene (reference sequence) yields CDR1 DFQATT and CDR2 SNEGSKA.

This clonotype was obtained from a young man who received the YFV17D yellow fever vaccine. Recombination linked TRBV20-1 to TRBJ1-6, with the D gene too uncertain to name. This sample comprised CD8+ T cells sorted from PBMCs, obtained on the day of the yellow fever booster vaccination. CDR3 loop: CSAEGIGYSNSPLHF. The sequence in DNA is TGCAGTGCTGAAGGGATTGGATATAGTAATTCACCCCTCCACTTT.